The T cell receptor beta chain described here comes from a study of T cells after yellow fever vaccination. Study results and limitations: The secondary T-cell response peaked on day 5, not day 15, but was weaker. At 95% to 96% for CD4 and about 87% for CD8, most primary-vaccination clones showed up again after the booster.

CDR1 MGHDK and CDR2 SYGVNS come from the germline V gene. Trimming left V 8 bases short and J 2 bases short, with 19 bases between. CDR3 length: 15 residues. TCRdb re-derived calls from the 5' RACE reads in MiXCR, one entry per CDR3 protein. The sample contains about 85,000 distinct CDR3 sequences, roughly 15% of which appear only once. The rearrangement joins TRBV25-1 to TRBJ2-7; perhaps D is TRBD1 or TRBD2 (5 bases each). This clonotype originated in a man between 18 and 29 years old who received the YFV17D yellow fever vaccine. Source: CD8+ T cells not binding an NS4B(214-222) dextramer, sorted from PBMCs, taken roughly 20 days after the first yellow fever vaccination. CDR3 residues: CASPESRDGTYEQYV. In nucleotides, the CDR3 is TGTGCCAGCCCCGAGTCCCGGGACGGAACCTACGAGCAGTACGTC.